A single T cell receptor beta chain is shown here with its context. The sample comes from a study of blood T cell repertoires in COVID-19. The V and J ends lost 5 bases and 4 bases, in that order; junction bases with no gene match: 2. Germline V gene lookup returns CDR1 MNHEY and CDR2 SMNVEV (reference sequence). This CDR3 is 13 amino acids long. Method: immunoSEQ multiplex PCR; TCRdb's copy keeps in-frame clones and lacks some. The repertoire holds some 150,000 clones, about 83% seen once, with 9% to 14% in the top ten. One Seattle source followed patients from active infection through their disease course.

The source of this sequence is a woman aged 60-70 years with COVID-19, enrolled during active disease. Sequenced: peripheral blood. J is TRBJ1-5 and V is TRBV27; TRBD1 aligns across 7 bases. The CDR3 bases are TGTGCCAGCAGTCCACAGGGGAATCAGCCCCAGCATTTT. It yields the protein CASSPQGNQPQHF.